The 21 T cell receptor beta chains below come from one sample, sequenced in a study of shared clonotypes between healthy human individuals. Naive CD8 isolation took CD45RO-negative cells positively selected for CCR7 and excluded terminally differentiated effector memory CD45RA+ cells. The assay was immunoSEQ multiplex PCR, and TCRdb's table has in-frame clones only and misses some. The profile shows approximately 1.9 million clones, just over 90% of them singletons. The sample taken for sequencing was naive CD8+ T cells from PBMCs. These receptors came from a man between 18 and 29 years old in good health. Some clones in this sample may be carry-over from other donors' samples.

The rearrangement joins TRBV27 to TRBJ2-7; D might be TRBD1 (6 bases). Germline V gene data show CDR1 as MNHEY and CDR2 as SMNVEV (reference sequence). V dropped 5 bases and J dropped 2 bases, with 19 bases sitting between them. The CDR3 extends over 16 amino acids. CDR3 in amino acids: CASSPTRARGTYEQYF. For the CDR3, the DNA is TGTGCCAGCAGTCCCACCCGGGCCAGGGGTACCTACGAGCAGTACTTC.

This chain links TRBV7-2 with TRBJ2-5; 9 nucleotides match TRBD1. The CDR3 loop spans 16 amino acids. V dropped 1 base and J dropped 6; count of bases not matched to a gene: 9. Germline V gives CDR1 SGHTA, CDR2 FQGNSA. The CDR3 loop reads CASSLGGQGHRKTQYF. The CDR3 nucleotides are TGTGCCAGCAGCTTAGGGGGACAGGGCCATAGGAAGACCCAGTACTTC.

The chain links TRBV10-3 to TRBJ2-1, with 13 bases matching TRBD2. Germline CDR1 and CDR2: ENHRY and SYGVKD. The CDR3 totals 19 residues. V shed 10 bases, J shed 5 bases, and the junction held 20 bases outside the gene matches. The CDR3 spells CATHHLLAGGPGDHNEQFF. The CDR3 region has the DNA TGTGCCACACACCATCTACTAGCGGGAGGGCCAGGGGACCACAATGAGCAGTTCTTC.

V and J are TRBV5-5 and TRBJ1-2; D may be TRBD1 (6 bases). V was clipped by 6 bases and J by 8 bases, with 17 bases between them. The CDR3 spans 13 residues. From germline, CDR1 is SGHKS and CDR2 YYEKEE (reference sequence). CDR3 amino acids: CASTTGTSDGYTF. CDR3 DNA sequence: TGTGCCAGCACCACCGGGACATCGGACGGCTACACCTTC.

This sequence joins TRBV29-1 and TRBJ1-2; D perhaps matches TRBD1 (5 bases). The length of the CDR3 is 15 residues. Germline V CDR1 and CDR2: SQVTM, ANQGSEA. The V end was cut by 0 bases, the J end by 7 bases, with 18 bases between. In nucleotides, the CDR3 is TGCAGCGTTGAAGATCAGGGACGGCGGGGTCGTGGCTACACCTTC. Translated: CSVEDQGRRGRGYTF.

This chain links TRBV27 with TRBJ2-1, with 11 bases matching TRBD2. CDR3 length: 18 amino acids. Germline assignment: CDR1 MNHEY and CDR2 SMNVEV (reference sequence). V was pared by 5 bases and J by 0 bases, with 9 bases of the junction left unmatched. CDR3 residues: CASSVLAGGLNSYNEQFF. As DNA, the CDR3 is TGTGCCAGCAGTGTCCTAGCGGGAGGACTCAACTCCTACAATGAGCAGTTCTTC.

The gene calls are TRBV4-1 and TRBJ2-7, with 7 nucleotides matching TRBD2. Germline V gene data show CDR1 as MGHRA and CDR2 as YSYEKL. After removal of 4 bases from V and 3 bases from J, the junction contained 12 bases not matched to a gene. This CDR3 has 16 residues. For the CDR3, the DNA is TGCGCCAGCAGCCCATCGCCTTCTAGCGGTAACTACGAGCAGTACTTC. Amino acid sequence: CASSPSPSSGNYEQYF.

The chain joins TRBV9 to TRBJ2-3; 12 bases map to TRBD2. V was pared by 0 bases and J by 3 bases, with 8 bases of the junction left unmatched. The length of the CDR3 is 18 residues. Germline-derived CDR1 and CDR2 are SGDLS and YYNGEE. The CDR3 region is CASSVELRTSGMTDTQYF. CDR3 nucleotide sequence: TGTGCCAGCAGCGTAGAGCTGAGGACTAGCGGGATGACAGATACGCAGTATTTT.

V and J are TRBV27 and TRBJ1-2, with D possibly being TRBD1 (6 bases). Germline-derived CDR1 and CDR2 are MNHEY and SMNVEV (reference sequence). Trimming took 6 bases from V and 8 from J, leaving 19 bases between them. The CDR3 contains 14 residues. CDR3 in DNA: TGTGCCAGCAGCACGAGGGGGGTCGGCTACGGCTACACCTTC. As protein: CASSTRGVGYGYTF.

Of note for this clone: The same CDR3 is also encoded by other DNA sequences in this sample. The chain joins TRBV7-9 to TRBJ2-7; D is ambiguous. The germline CDR1 and CDR2 sequences are SEHNR and FQNEAQ (reference sequence). V lost 6 bases and J 1 base, leaving 10 bases between the germline ends. The CDR3 sequence is 13 residues long. The CDR3 protein is CASRSGSSYEQYF. CDR3 DNA sequence: TGTGCCAGCAGGTCCGGAAGTTCCTACGAGCAGTACTTC.

The chain carries TRBV7-8 and TRBJ2-3, with D unresolved. The V gene's germline CDR1 is SGHVS and CDR2 FQNEAQ. The CDR3 is 16 residues long. Deletions cut 3 bases from V and 2 bases from J, with 15 bases between. Here the CDR3 DNA reads TGTGCCAGCAGCTTCCAGATGGCAGGATCCACAGATACGCAGTATTTT. This translates into CASSFQMAGSTDTQYF.

The chain couples TRBV27 to TRBJ2-7; a possible D gene is TRBD1 (5 bases). CDR3 length: 14 residues. V was pared by 1 base and J by 6 bases, with 13 bases between. Looked up from germline, CDR1 is MNHEY and CDR2 is SMNVEV (reference sequence). CDR3 in DNA: TGTGCCAGCAGTTTATTGCAGGGCCCGGGCGAGCAGTACTTC. Encoded protein: CASSLLQGPGEQYF.

V is TRBV5-1 and J is TRBJ1-5; D possibly corresponds to TRBD1 (6 bases). The CDR3 runs to 13 residues. In germline, CDR1 is SGHRS, CDR2 YFSETQ. Trimming took 8 bases from V and 4 from J, leaving 13 bases between them. The CDR3 DNA is TGCGCCAGAAGACAGGTTCGGAATCAGCCCCAGCATTTT. Translating gives CARRQVRNQPQHF.

With respect to this clone: Other nucleotide sequences from this sample produce the same CDR3. This chain links TRBV28 with TRBJ2-7; 11 nucleotides agree with TRBD2. The J segment lost 0 bases and the V segment lost 6 bases, leaving 4 bases of the junction unmatched. The germline CDR1 and CDR2 sequences are MDHEN and SYDVKM. The CDR3 totals 15 residues. CDR3 sequence: CASRPGLAASYEQYF. The CDR3, as DNA: TGTGCCAGCAGACCGGGACTAGCGGCCTCCTACGAGCAGTACTTC.

In regard to this clone: In the same sample, other DNA sequences code for this CDR3. The chain uses TRBV19 and TRBJ2-3; D gene ambiguous. V dropped 1 base and J dropped 0 bases, with 8 bases sitting between them. Germline V gene sequence: CDR1 LNHDA, CDR2 SQIVND (reference sequence). The CDR3 sequence is 15 residues long. The CDR3 DNA sequence: TGTGCCAGTAGTATAGGGGCGACTAGCACAGATACGCAGTATTTT. This gives the protein CASSIGATSTDTQYF. Complete variable domain (other parts from reference TRBV19 and TRBJ2-3): DGGITQSPKYLFRKEGQNVTLSCEQNLNHDAMYWYRQDPGQGLRLIYYSQIVNDFQKGDIAEGYSVSREKKESFPLTVTSAQKNPTAFYLCASSIGATSTDTQYFGPGTRLTVL.

The gene calls are TRBV2 and TRBJ1-2, with no clear D. The CDR3 consists of 13 residues. Germline V gene sequence: CDR1 SNHLY, CDR2 FYNNEI. V was cut by 3 bases and J by 7 bases, with 12 bases left in between. CDR3: CASSDSGPTGYTF. The CDR3 DNA reads TGTGCCAGCAGTGATAGCGGGCCTACTGGCTACACCTTC.

V is TRBV19 and J is TRBJ2-1, with D possibly matching TRBD1 (7 bases). Germline V CDR1 and CDR2: LNHDA, SQIVND (reference sequence). Trimming stripped 1 base from V and 5 bases from J, with 12 bases between. The CDR3 sequence is 15 residues long. For the CDR3, the DNA is TGTGCCAGTAGTATAGCGCCAGGGGGGCACAATGAGCAGTTCTTC. It encodes CASSIAPGGHNEQFF.

Concerning this clone itself: This CDR3 is also generated by other DNA sequences in the sample. This chain links TRBV18 with TRBJ2-3, with TRBD2 matching over 10 bases. Germline loops: CDR1 KGHSH, CDR2 LQKENI. After removal of 0 bases from V and 3 bases from J, the junction contained 6 bases not matched to a gene. CDR3 length: 17 residues. The CDR3 DNA sequence: TGTGCCAGCTCACCACCCCGGCTAGCGGGAGTGACAGATACGCAGTATTTT. Protein product: CASSPPRLAGVTDTQYF. Full variable domain (rest looked up from reference TRBV18 and TRBJ2-3): NAGVMQNPRHLVRRRGQEARLRCSPMKGHSHVYWYRQLPEEGLKFMVYLQKENIIDESGMPKERFSAEFPKEGPSILRIQQVVRGDSAAYFCASSPPRLAGVTDTQYFGPGTRLTVL.

The chain is built from TRBV7-9 and TRBJ1-1; D not certain. This CDR3 spans 16 amino acids. The ends were cut back, 1 base at V and 0 bases at J, with 12 bases in the middle. Germline loops: CDR1 SEHNR, CDR2 FQNEAQ (reference sequence). In nucleotides, the CDR3 is TGTGCCAGCAGCTTAGTAAGCCGCCCCATGAACACTGAAGCTTTCTTT. Amino acid sequence: CASSLVSRPMNTEAFF.

The rearrangement joins TRBV5-1 to TRBJ2-2, with TRBD1 as a possible D gene (6 bases). Trimming took 4 bases from V and 6 from J, leaving 16 bases between them. CDR1 and CDR2 (germline): SGHRS, YFSETQ. The CDR3 length is 15 residues. For the CDR3, the DNA is TGCGCCAGCAGCATCCACAGGGAAGGGTCCGGGGAGCTGTTTTTT. Its translation is CASSIHREGSGELFF. The variable domain in full, completed from reference TRBV5-1 and TRBJ2-2, reads KAGVTQTPRYLIKTRGQQVTLSCSPISGHRSVSWYQQTPGQGLQFLFEYFSETQRNKGNFPGRFSGRQFSNSRSEMNVSTLELGDSALYLCASSIHREGSGELFFGEGSRLTVL.

The chain uses TRBV7-9 and TRBJ2-5, with D maybe TRBD2 (6 bases). The ends were cut back, 11 bases at V and 5 bases at J, with 15 bases in the middle. The CDR3 contains 12 residues. Germline V gene sequence: CDR1 SEHNR, CDR2 FQNEAQ (reference sequence). The CDR3 DNA reads TGTGCCTGCGGGGAATTTGGGGAGACCCAGTACTTC. Its protein product is CACGEFGETQYF. Full variable domain (remainder filled in from reference TRBV7-9 and TRBJ2-5): DTGVSQNPRHKITKRGQNVTFRCDPISEHNRLYWYRQTLGQGPEFLTYFQNEAQLEKSRLLSDRFSAERPKGSFSTLEIQRTEQGDSAMYLCACGEFGETQYFGPGTRLLVL.